A single sample gave rise to the 25 T cell receptor beta chains below, sequenced in a study of chemoradiotherapy in HPV16-positive cancers. Clones were read by immunoSEQ multiplex PCR, and TCRdb kept only the in-frame ones, dropping some. The sample holds roughly 15,000 clones; approximately 74% are singletons and the top ten take roughly a tenth. Sampling was performed from a patient who underwent chemoradiotherapy. These receptors were collected from a human donor with HPV-associated anogenital cancer.

The chain combines TRBV18 with TRBJ2-2; D is undetermined. Germline-derived CDR1 and CDR2 are KGHSH and LQKENI. V was cut by 2 bases and J by 0 bases, with 7 bases left in between. The CDR3 runs to 15 residues. CDR3 amino acids: CASSPGPSNTGELFF. CDR3 in DNA: TGTGCCAGCTCACCAGGACCATCGAACACCGGGGAGCTGTTTTTT.

J is TRBJ1-5 and V is TRBV18; 7 positions agree with TRBD1. Per germline, CDR1 KGHSH and CDR2 LQKENI. The J segment lost 2 bases and the V segment lost 3 bases, leaving 1 base of the junction unmatched. The CDR3 is 14 residues long. CDR3 DNA: TGTGCCAGCTCACCTCAGGGGGGCAATCAGCCCCAGCATTTT. It codes for CASSPQGGNQPQHF.

CDR3 sequence: CASGKGLAVYNEQFF. CDR3 in DNA: TGTGCCAGCGGTAAGGGACTAGCGGTATACAATGAGCAGTTCTTC. The chain is built from TRBV6-6 and TRBJ2-1; 11 bases match TRBD2. The V segment lost 8 bases and the J segment 4 bases; nucleotides outside the gene matches: 7. The CDR3 sequence is 15 residues long. CDR1 and CDR2 from the germline V gene are MNHNY and SVGAGI (reference sequence).

The rearrangement links TRBV15 to TRBJ2-5; the D call may be TRBD1 or TRBD2 (5 bases each). Germline CDR1 reads LNHNV; CDR2 reads YYDKDF (reference sequence). Trimming shortened V by 0 bases and J by 4 bases, and 12 bases separated the two germline ends. CDR3 length: 15 residues. The CDR3 sequence: CATSRDYGAGETQYF. CDR3 bases: TGTGCCACCAGCAGAGATTACGGGGCGGGAGAGACCCAGTACTTC.

V usage is TRBV6-1 and J usage is TRBJ2-2; either TRBD1 or TRBD2 may fit D (5 bases each). Trimming took off 0 bases at V and 3 bases at J, with 8 bases between the two ends. This CDR3 is built from 15 residues. Per the germline V gene, CDR1 is MNHNS and CDR2 is SASEGT. The CDR3 is CASSEAVGDTGELFF. As DNA, the CDR3 is TGTGCCAGCAGTGAAGCCGTGGGGGACACCGGGGAGCTGTTTTTT.

This chain connects TRBV2 to TRBJ1-1; D ambiguous. The V end lost 6 bases, the J end lost 3 bases, and 8 bases lay between the germline ends. The CDR3 is made up of 12 amino acids. Germline V CDR1 and CDR2: SNHLY, FYNNEI. The CDR3 nucleotides read TGTGCCAGCAGGCCCGGAGACACTGAAGCTTTCTTT. Its protein is CASRPGDTEAFF.

This clone has just a few counts. V usage is TRBV5-1 and J usage is TRBJ2-1, with a possible D match to TRBD2 (6 bases). The CDR3 has 14 residues. The germline gives CDR1 SGHRS, CDR2 YFSETQ. V was shortened by 2 bases and J by 5 bases, with 11 bases between the two germline ends. CDR3 nucleotides: TGCGCCAGCAGCTTCAGCGGGTCAAACAATGAGCAGTTCTTC. Translation gives CASSFSGSNNEQFF.

V is TRBV6-1 and J is TRBJ2-5; 10 bases fit TRBD2. The CDR3 spans 15 residues. J lost 3 bases, V lost 7 bases, and 8 bases had no gene match. CDR1 MNHNS and CDR2 SASEGT come from the germline V gene. The CDR3 DNA reads TGTGCCAGCACCTGGGGAGCGGGAGGGAAAGAGACCCAGTACTTC. Protein sequence: CASTWGAGGKETQYF.

The rearrangement joins TRBV9 to TRBJ2-1, with D tentatively TRBD1 (5 bases). V lost 2 bases and J 6 bases, leaving 9 bases between the germline ends. The germline V gene encodes CDR1 SGDLS and CDR2 YYNGEE. CDR3 length: 13 residues. CDR3 coding DNA: TGTGCCAGCAGCGTGGGGCTCGGCAATGAGCAGTTCTTC. This encodes CASSVGLGNEQFF.

The chain recombines TRBV2 with TRBJ2-7; D is uncertain. The CDR3 extends over 14 amino acids. The germline V and J ends were trimmed by 0 bases and 5 bases, with 11 bases remaining between them. CDR1 SNHLY and CDR2 FYNNEI come from the germline V gene. The CDR3 region is CASSEALVTHEQYF. The CDR3 DNA is TGTGCCAGCAGTGAAGCGCTAGTTACTCACGAGCAGTACTTC.

This clone is a singleton in its sample. The V and J genes are TRBV5-1 and TRBJ2-3, with unresolved D. This CDR3 is 13 amino acids long. The V gene's germline CDR1 is SGHRS and CDR2 YFSETQ. V shed 0 bases and J shed 2 bases, with 4 bases lying between them. The CDR3 DNA reads as TGCGCCAGCAGCTTGGCCAACACAGATACGCAGTATTTT. Its translation: CASSLANTDTQYF.

This clone was detected a few times. The chain combines TRBV6-4 with TRBJ2-2; unclear D gene. Trimming pared 7 bases from V and 0 bases from J, leaving 9 bases between. The CDR3 contains 14 residues. Looked up from germline, CDR1 is MRHNA and CDR2 is SNTAGT. CDR3 in DNA: TGTGCCAGCACGGCGTCCGCGAACACCGGGGAGCTGTTTTTT. Protein product: CASTASANTGELFF.

The chain joins TRBV11-1 to TRBJ2-1; D ambiguous. Germline V lookup: CDR1 SGHAT, CDR2 FQDESV (reference sequence). The CDR3 contains 14 residues. V gave up 2 bases and J gave up 5 bases, with 10 bases separating them. As DNA, the CDR3 is TGTGCCAGCAGCTTACCACAGAGCAACAATGAGCAGTTCTTC. Translating gives CASSLPQSNNEQFF.

V and J are TRBV15 and TRBJ1-1; no definite D call. Trimming left V 0 bases short and J 4 bases short, with 9 bases between. The CDR3 consists of 14 residues. CDR1 and CDR2 from the germline V gene are LNHNV and YYDKDF (reference sequence). In DNA, the CDR3 is TGTGCCACCAGCAGAGATCCCGCGAGCACTGAAGCTTTCTTT. It translates to CATSRDPASTEAFF.

V usage is TRBV5-1 and J usage is TRBJ2-1; TRBD2 matches at 14 bases. V was clipped by 1 base and J by 7 bases; unmatched bases: 7. This CDR3 contains 17 residues. Per germline, CDR1 SGHRS and CDR2 YFSETQ. The CDR3 is CASSLRLAGGPRNEQFF. The CDR3 coding sequence is TGCGCCAGCAGCTTGCGACTAGCGGGAGGGCCCAGGAATGAGCAGTTCTTC.

V usage is TRBV29-1 and J usage is TRBJ2-1; D tentatively reads TRBD1 or TRBD2 (5 bases each). V was cut by 6 bases and J by 2 bases, with 14 bases left in between. This CDR3 comprises 14 residues. Germline CDR1 is SQVTM and CDR2 is ANQGSEA. The CDR3 sequence is CSVRGLPTYNEQFF. Written as DNA, the CDR3 is TGCAGCGTCCGGGGCCTACCTACCTACAATGAGCAGTTCTTC.

The CDR3 sequence is CASSLKGRLNTEAFF. The CDR3 bases are TGTGCCAGCAGCTTAAAGGGCCGCTTGAACACTGAAGCTTTCTTT. This chain uses TRBV13 with TRBJ1-1, with D uncertain. V lost 2 bases, J lost 0 bases, and 10 bases lay in between. Germline-derived CDR1 and CDR2 are PRHDT and FYEKMQ (reference sequence). The CDR3 spans 15 residues.

This chain joins TRBV7-9 and TRBJ2-1; 9 bases fit TRBD1. Germline loops: CDR1 SEHNR, CDR2 FQNEAQ (reference sequence). J was trimmed by 5 bases and V by 6 bases; bases with no gene match: 8. The CDR3 consists of 15 residues. The DNA for the CDR3 is TGTGCCAGCAGAAGAACAGGGGGCGGACACAATGAGCAGTTCTTC. Translation: CASRRTGGGHNEQFF.

This clone is medium-sized. The V gene is TRBV11-2, the J gene TRBJ1-2; D is perhaps TRBD1 (5 bases). Germline V lookup: CDR1 SGHAT, CDR2 FQNNGV. The CDR3 totals 12 residues. V gave up 1 base and J gave up 5 bases, with 5 bases separating them. CDR3 region: CASSLAGYGYTF. The CDR3, as DNA: TGTGCCAGCAGCTTAGCAGGGTATGGCTACACCTTC.

The CDR3 sequence: CASSPAPRPAGQPQHF. The CDR3 DNA reads TGTGCCAGCTCACCAGCTCCCCGTCCTGCGGGTCAGCCCCAGCATTTT. This sequence joins TRBV18 and TRBJ1-5; D is ambiguous. Trimming left V 2 bases short and J 6 bases short, with 17 bases between. There are 16 residues in the CDR3. Germline V lookup: CDR1 KGHSH, CDR2 LQKENI.

This clone was recorded once. This chain links TRBV14 with TRBJ2-7; perhaps TRBD1 as D (5 bases). This CDR3 has 16 amino acids. Germline loops: CDR1 SGHDN, CDR2 FVKESK. V shed 0 bases and J shed 3 bases, with 15 bases lying between them. This CDR3 is CASSQEDSLSLYEQYF. Here the CDR3 DNA reads TGTGCCAGCAGCCAAGAAGACAGCCTGTCTCTCTACGAGCAGTACTTC. Using reference TRBV14 and TRBJ2-7 for the parts outside the CDR3, the full variable domain is EAGVTQFPSHSVIEKGQTVTLRCDPISGHDNLYWYRRVMGKEIKFLLHFVKESKQDESGMPNNRFLAERTGGTYSTLKVQPAELEDSGVYFCASSQEDSLSLYEQYFGPGTRLTVT.

The chain recombines TRBV19 with TRBJ1-3; D is uncertain. CDR3 length equals 15 residues. In germline, CDR1 is LNHDA, CDR2 SQIVND (reference sequence). With 0 bases removed from V and 4 bases from J, the gap between germline ends came to 10 bases. CDR3 DNA sequence: TGTGCCAGTAGTATAGAAAAGGGTTCAGGAAACACCATATATTTT. It specifies CASSIEKGSGNTIYF.

This chain connects TRBV2 to TRBJ2-1; TRBD2 is a possible D gene (5 bases). The CDR3 loop spans 13 amino acids. The V end lost 6 bases, the J end lost 4 bases, and 10 bases lay between the germline ends. Germline V gene lookup returns CDR1 SNHLY and CDR2 FYNNEI. DNA for the CDR3: TGTGCCAGCAGGAGAGGGCTGTACAATGAGCAGTTCTTC. This encodes CASRRGLYNEQFF.

V gene TRBV11-2 combines with J gene TRBJ2-1, with 8 bases fitting TRBD2. Germline V gene sequence: CDR1 SGHAT, CDR2 FQNNGV. V lost 3 bases and J lost 8; bases outside the gene matches: 12. CDR3 length equals 16 residues. The DNA for the CDR3 is TGTGCCAGCAGCTTTTCCCCGAGCGGGAGTGGTCATGAGCAGTTCTTC. This gives the protein CASSFSPSGSGHEQFF.

V is TRBV12-5 and J is TRBJ2-1, with D possibly matching TRBD2 (5 bases). Trimming pared 1 base from V and 8 bases from J, leaving 12 bases between. The germline gives CDR1 LGHNT, CDR2 FRNRAP. The CDR3 is 14 residues long. The CDR3 DNA follows: TGTGCTAGTGGTTTGGGGCGAATTAGCGATGAGCAGTTCTTC. Its translation is CASGLGRISDEQFF. Supplemented by reference TRBV12-5 and TRBJ2-1, the full variable domain reads DARVTQTPRHKVTEMGQEVTMRCQPILGHNTVFWYRQTMMQGLELLAYFRNRAPLDDSGMPKDRFSAEMPDATLATLKIQPSEPRDSAVYFCASGLGRISDEQFFGPGTRLTVL.